The sequence of this T cell receptor (beta chain) was determined in a study of blood T cell repertoires in COVID-19. Study context: Samples representing acute and convalescent COVID-19 were sourced from the United States, Italy and Spain. Nucleic acid was either cDNA or gDNA, and it came from T cells, B-cell-depleted T cells, or PBMCs.

Trimming took off 0 bases at V and 7 bases at J, with 7 bases between the two ends. This CDR3 spans 12 amino acids. This clone was picked up a small number of times. Original analysis: It was from reference gene primer amplification that nucleated cell counts were estimated. Method: immunoSEQ multiplex PCR; TCRdb's copy keeps in-frame clones and lacks some. For V, J and clone size, that table is used; D and trimming come from the DNA. The sample has about 43,000 clones; roughly nine tenths are singletons. The sample consisted of peripheral blood. The TCR was taken from a human donor in a cohort sampled during active COVID-19. The chain has TRBV12-3 or TRBV12-4 and TRBJ2-7; D may be TRBD2 (5 bases). The CDR3 coding sequence is TGTGCCAGCAGTTTAGCGCGGGCGGAGCAGTACTTC. Translating gives CASSLARAEQYF.